This T cell receptor (beta chain) was sequenced in a study of cytomegalovirus exposure and HLA in healthy donors. The primer mix had 60 Vbeta and 13 Jbeta primers. TCRdb's copy holds only in-frame clones and misses some; the assay was immunoSEQ multiplex PCR. The data show under 200,000 clones, around three quarters seen once. This clone was counted a few times. Looked up from germline, CDR1 is MRHNA and CDR2 is SNTAGT. The CDR3 has 12 amino acids. Between the trimmed V and J ends, which lost 4 bases and 10 bases, there was a span of 13 bases. V is TRBV6-4 and J is TRBJ1-2, with D tentatively TRBD1 (5 bases). The clonotype was recovered from a woman in her forties in good health and CMV-seronegative. The sequenced sample consisted of PBMCs. CDR3 amino acids: CASSGPLGAYTF. CDR3 nucleotides: TGTGCCAGCAGTGGCCCCTTAGGGGCCTACACCTTC.